Listed below are T cell receptor beta chains from one sample, sequenced in a study of shared clonotypes between healthy human individuals. Only in-frame clones appear in the TCRdb table, and some are missing; sequencing was by immunoSEQ multiplex PCR. The sample carries nearly 2 million clones, about 95% recorded once. Material for sequencing was naive CD8+ T cells sorted from blood. The receptors stem from a man aged 18 to 35 in good health. The CDR3 runs from the conserved cysteine through the conserved F or W. Fields, in order: J gene, D gene, V gene, clone size, CDR3 protein, CDR3 DNA. D genes are given only for firm matches. Only part of the rows carry a size: once, few, many, or a class if the clone is expanded.

TRBJ2-2 | TRBD2 | TRBV5-4 | once | CASSSGTSGGDNTGELFF | TGTGCCAGCAGCTCAGGGACTAGCGGGGGGGATAACACCGGGGAGCTGTTTTTT
TRBJ2-7 | TRBD1 | TRBV5-1 | . | CASSSGQSPYEQYF | TGCGCCAGCAGCTCGGGACAGAGTCCCTACGAGCAGTACTTC
TRBJ1-4 | . | TRBV7-9 | . | CASSGGPQGNEKLFF | TGTGCCAGCAGCGGGGGGCCTCAAGGGAATGAAAAACTGTTTTTT
TRBJ1-2 | TRBD1 | TRBV30 | few | CAWSPGTGSYGYTF | TGTGCCTGGAGTCCCGGGACAGGATCCTATGGCTACACCTTC
TRBJ2-5 | . | TRBV30 | . | CAWSGGVQETQYF | TGTGCCTGGAGTGGGGGGGTCCAAGAGACCCAGTACTTC
TRBJ2-7 | . | TRBV29-1 | . | CSALSYEQYF | TGCAGCGCCCTAAGCTACGAGCAGTACTTC
TRBJ2-5 | TRBD2 | TRBV4-1 | once | CASSGTIGQETQYF | TGCGCCAGCAGCGGGACTATAGGGCAAGAGACCCAGTACTTC
TRBJ2-1 | TRBD2 | TRBV27 | . | CASSLSPGLAGGDEQFF | TGTGCCAGCAGTTTATCGCCCGGACTAGCGGGAGGCGATGAGCAGTTCTTC
TRBJ2-1 | TRBD2 | TRBV5-1 | . | CASSLPLAGEDNEQFF | TGCGCCAGCAGCCTGCCACTAGCGGGAGAGGACAATGAGCAGTTCTTC
TRBJ2-7 | . | TRBV4-1 | . | CASSRNGYEQYF | TGCGCCAGCAGCCGCAACGGTTACGAGCAGTACTTC
TRBJ2-7 | . | TRBV29-1 | once | CSVVLLVTYEQYF | TGCAGCGTTGTACTACTGGTAACCTACGAGCAGTACTTC
TRBJ1-1 | . | TRBV4-1 | . | CASSPPGLMNTEAFF | TGCGCCAGCAGCCCCCCGGGACTCATGAACACTGAAGCTTTCTTT
TRBJ2-3 | . | TRBV11-3 | . | CASSFYGTDTQYF | TGTGCCAGCAGCTTCTACGGCACGGATACGCAGTATTTT
TRBJ2-3 | TRBD1 | TRBV7-9 | . | CASNPRRQGKTDTQYF | TGTGCCAGCAACCCGAGGAGACAGGGGAAAACAGATACGCAGTATTTT
TRBJ1-6 | . | TRBV27 | once | CASSLGSVARNSPLHF | TGTGCCAGCAGTTTAGGGTCCGTGGCTCGAAATTCACCCCTCCACTTT
TRBJ2-7 | . | TRBV13 | . | CASSQAGSLFYEQYF | TGTGCCAGCAGCCAGGCAGGGTCGCTATTCTACGAGCAGTACTTC
TRBJ1-2 | . | TRBV28 | . | CAAGALTYGYTF | TGTGCAGCAGGGGCCCTAACCTATGGCTACACCTTC
TRBJ2-7 | . | TRBV6-5 | . | CASSYPESYEQYF | TGTGCCAGCAGTTACCCTGAGTCCTACGAGCAGTACTTC
TRBJ2-5 | TRBD2 | TRBV6-5 | . | CASSPPGLLQETQYF | TGTGCCAGCAGTCCGCCGGGACTACTCCAAGAGACCCAGTACTTC
TRBJ1-4 | . | TRBV7-6 | . | CASSLAGGEKEKLFF | TGTGCCAGCAGCTTAGCGGGGGGCGAGAAGGAAAAACTGTTTTTT
TRBJ2-7 | TRBD1 | TRBV27 | . | CASSSGGPYEQYF | TGTGCCAGCAGTTCAGGGGGTCCCTACGAGCAGTACTTC
TRBJ1-4 | . | TRBV28 | . | CASSFRGNEKLFF | TGTGCCAGCAGTTTCAGAGGAAATGAAAAACTGTTTTTT
TRBJ2-7 | . | TRBV9 | once | CASSVGRAKVGEQYF | TGTGCCAGCAGCGTAGGGCGGGCCAAGGTCGGGGAGCAGTACTTC
TRBJ2-7 | TRBD2 | TRBV29-1 | . | CSVEYAGGPFYEQYF | TGCAGCGTTGAATACGCGGGAGGGCCCTTCTACGAGCAGTACTTC
TRBJ2-7 | . | TRBV19 | . | CASSIGPPSSYEQYF | TGTGCCAGTAGCATCGGACCCCCCAGCTCCTACGAGCAGTACTTC
TRBJ2-1 | . | TRBV4-1 | . | CASSQVGGNNEQFF | TGCGCCAGCAGCCAAGTCGGGGGTAACAATGAGCAGTTCTTC
TRBJ1-5 | TRBD1 | TRBV2 | . | CASSVTGDQPQHF | TGTGCCAGCAGTGTGACAGGGGATCAGCCCCAGCATTTT
TRBJ2-1 | . | TRBV9 | . | CASSVSPPEQFF | TGTGCCAGCAGCGTCTCTCCTCCAGAGCAGTTCTTC
TRBJ2-1 | . | TRBV11-1 | . | CASSLAEYNEQFF | TGTGCCAGCAGCTTAGCCGAGTACAATGAGCAGTTCTTC
TRBJ2-7 | . | TRBV5-4 | . | CASSSPGVLNEQYF | TGTGCCAGCAGCTCCCCCGGAGTATTGAACGAGCAGTACTTC
TRBJ1-4 | . | TRBV28 | . | CASTPGSTPGWEKLFF | TGTGCCAGCACCCCAGGGTCGACACCCGGGTGGGAAAAACTGTTTTTT
TRBJ1-1 | . | TRBV7-9 | . | CASSLQAPPEAFF | TGTGCCAGCAGCTTACAGGCTCCCCCTGAAGCTTTCTTT
TRBJ2-7 | TRBD1 | TRBV29-1 | . | CSVESPTGGYEQYF | TGCAGCGTTGAAAGCCCGACAGGGGGGTACGAGCAGTACTTC
TRBJ2-3 | TRBD2 | TRBV9 | . | CASSVVAGGGTDTQYF | TGTGCCAGCAGCGTAGTTGCGGGAGGAGGGACAGATACGCAGTATTTT
TRBJ2-7 | . | TRBV10-1 | few | CASSEGSDGGHDEQYF | TGCGCCAGCAGTGAGGGGTCAGACGGGGGCCATGACGAGCAGTACTTC
TRBJ2-7 | TRBD2 | TRBV2 | . | CASSDGGLNYEQYF | TGTGCCAGCAGTGACGGGGGGTTAAACTACGAGCAGTACTTC
TRBJ2-7 | . | TRBV9 | . | CASSVDEGVGYEQYF | TGTGCCAGCAGCGTAGACGAGGGAGTAGGCTACGAGCAGTACTTC
TRBJ2-6 | . | TRBV7-8 | once | CASSWGSGANVLTF | TGTGCCAGCTCTTGGGGCTCTGGGGCCAACGTCCTGACTTTC
TRBJ2-3 | . | TRBV27 | once | CASSIYRTDTQYF | TGTGCCAGCAGTATTTATCGGACAGATACGCAGTATTTT
TRBJ2-5 | TRBD2 | TRBV2 | . | CASHGGLAGGTPWGAQYF | TGTGCCAGCCACGGAGGACTAGCGGGAGGGACACCTTGGGGGGCCCAGTACTTC
TRBJ2-7 | TRBD1 | TRBV29-1 | . | CSVGTGGSEQYF | TGCAGCGTTGGGACAGGGGGCTCCGAGCAGTACTTC
TRBJ2-7 | . | TRBV19 | . | CASSPAAGYSYEQYF | TGTGCCAGTAGCCCGGCGGCGGGGTATTCCTACGAGCAGTACTTC
TRBJ2-1 | TRBD1 | TRBV5-4 | . | CASNTGTATYNEQFF | TGTGCCAGCAACACCGGGACAGCAACCTACAATGAGCAGTTCTTC
TRBJ1-4 | . | TRBV7-9 | once | CASSLAREKLFF | TGTGCCAGCAGCTTAGCGCGCGAAAAACTGTTTTTT
TRBJ2-1 | TRBD2 | TRBV10-1 | . | CASSDSPGGDNEQFF | TGCGCCAGCAGTGATAGTCCCGGGGGGGACAATGAGCAGTTCTTC
TRBJ2-7 | . | TRBV18 | . | CASSPGDRSVYEQYF | TGTGCCAGCTCACCTGGAGACCGATCGGTCTACGAGCAGTACTTC
TRBJ2-2 | TRBD2 | TRBV29-1 | . | CSGLAVNTGELFF | TGCAGCGGACTAGCGGTGAACACCGGGGAGCTGTTTTTT
TRBJ2-5 | TRBD2 | TRBV23-1 | once | CASRQRGGETQYF | TGCGCCAGCAGACAGCGGGGGGGAGAGACCCAGTACTTC
TRBJ2-2 | . | TRBV7-9 | once | CASNEPGTQVGELFF | TGTGCCAGCAACGAACCCGGGACTCAGGTGGGGGAGCTGTTTTTT
TRBJ2-7 | . | TRBV10-1 | . | CASSEGPYEQYF | TGCGCCAGCAGTGAGGGGCCCTACGAGCAGTACTTC
TRBJ1-2 | . | TRBV10-3 | . | CAIKGGYYGYTF | TGTGCCATCAAGGGCGGATACTATGGCTACACCTTC
TRBJ2-5 | . | TRBV9 | . | CASSVVGTETQYF | TGTGCCAGCAGCGTAGTTGGAACGGAGACCCAGTACTTC